These 24 T cell receptor beta chains were all obtained from the same sample, sequenced in a study of T-cell memory formation after mild COVID-19. Via MiXCR, TCRdb re-called the 5' RACE reads, giving one row per CDR3 protein. Of tens of thousands of distinct CDR3 sequences listed, about 15% are singletons. The sample comprised PBMCs or a T cell subset sorted from them (not recorded which). Every receptor here comes from a man between 18 and 29 years old who had mild COVID-19 (a few samples of this study predate the infection). Cell type and time point are not known.

The rearrangement joins TRBV29-1 to TRBJ2-1; D gene ambiguous. V was shortened by 0 bases and J by 9 bases, with 9 bases between the two germline ends. Germline V lookup: CDR1 SQVTM, CDR2 ANQGSEA. The CDR3 has 12 amino acids. The chain's CDR3 is CSVEEDRAEQFF. Here the CDR3 DNA reads TGCAGCGTTGAAGAGGACCGGGCTGAGCAGTTCTTC.

This clonotype was counted between two and nine times. The CDR3 DNA reads as TGTGCCAGCAGCTTGGACAGGGGTTGGACTGAAGCTTTCTTT. Translation gives CASSLDRGWTEAFF. The V and J genes are TRBV5-6 and TRBJ1-1; 7 bases fit TRBD1. The CDR3 has 14 amino acids. Germline V lookup: CDR1 SGHDT, CDR2 YYEEEE. J lost 5 bases, V lost 0 bases, and 4 bases had no gene match.

This clonotype was counted at least ten times. This chain links TRBV29-1 with TRBJ2-3; 11 bases match TRBD2. This CDR3 has 14 residues. V shed 6 bases and J 3 bases; nucleotides not matched to a gene: 5. Germline values: CDR1 SQVTM, CDR2 ANQGSEA. The CDR3 spells CSVQLAGVTDTQYF. CDR3 DNA sequence: TGCAGCGTCCAACTAGCGGGGGTTACAGATACGCAGTATTTT.

The rearrangement uses TRBV3-1 and TRBJ2-2, with 8 bases lining up with TRBD1. With V trimmed by 3 bases and J by 3 bases, 6 bases remained unmatched. Germline CDR1 LGHDT, CDR2 YNNKEL (reference sequence). The CDR3 contains 16 residues. The CDR3 coding sequence is TGTGCCAGCAGCCACGCATCAGGGGGCGACACCGGGGAGCTGTTTTTT. It codes for CASSHASGGDTGELFF.

In its sample, this clonotype was seen a few times. The chain couples TRBV6-6 to TRBJ2-5; D remains ambiguous. Trimming cost V 1 base and J 6 bases, with 9 bases left between them. Germline V CDR1 and CDR2: MNHNY, SVGAGI (reference sequence). The CDR3 sequence is 13 residues long. CDR3 region: CASSYLGRQTQYF. CDR3 nucleotide sequence: TGTGCCAGCAGTTACTTGGGCCGGCAGACCCAGTACTTC.

The chain couples TRBV5-5 to TRBJ1-2; tentatively, D is TRBD1 (5 bases). In germline, CDR1 is SGHKS, CDR2 YYEKEE (reference sequence). CDR3 size: 18 residues. The V end lost 4 bases, the J end lost 8 bases, and 30 bases lay between the germline ends. CDR3: CASSRPGKLYLTDIGYTF. The CDR3 DNA sequence: TGTGCCAGCAGCAGGCCAGGGAAGCTATACCTGACAGACATCGGCTACACCTTC.

This chain links TRBV9 with TRBJ1-2, with D possibly being TRBD1 (6 bases). CDR1 is SGDLS, CDR2 YYNGEE, per germline. The CDR3 sequence is 16 residues long. V lost 0 bases, J lost 4 bases, and 16 bases lay in between. The CDR3 spells CASSVGGTPHLYGYTF. The CDR3 DNA follows: TGTGCCAGCAGCGTAGGAGGGACACCTCATCTCTATGGCTACACCTTC.

This clonotype was observed a few times. The V and J genes are TRBV6-1 and TRBJ2-3; 9 nucleotides agree with TRBD2. The CDR3 totals 15 residues. The V gene's germline CDR1 is MNHNS and CDR2 SASEGT. The trim removed 4 bases at V and 1 base at J, leaving 3 bases unmatched. Here the CDR3 DNA reads TGTGCCAGCAGTGGGATAGCGGGGGGCACAGATACGCAGTATTTT. Protein product: CASSGIAGGTDTQYF.

This clonotype showed up just a few times. The genes are TRBV4-3 and TRBJ1-6; TRBD1 might be the D (6 bases). Per germline, CDR1 LGHNA and CDR2 YSLEER. This CDR3 has 14 residues. V lost 1 base and J 14 bases, leaving 15 bases between the germline ends. The CDR3: CASSQGRHAGALHF. The CDR3, as DNA: TGCGCCAGCAGCCAAGGTCGACATGCAGGGGCCCTCCACTTT.

A few counts support this clonotype. The V call is TRBV5-4, the J call TRBJ1-2; 8 bases map to TRBD1. V shed 4 bases, J shed 4 bases, and the junction held 12 bases outside the gene matches. The CDR3 totals 16 residues. From germline, CDR1 is SGHNT and CDR2 YYREEE (reference sequence). The CDR3 sequence is CASSPGMMTGVYGYTF. DNA for the CDR3: TGTGCCAGCAGCCCCGGGATGATGACAGGGGTCTATGGCTACACCTTC.

This clonotype was observed a few times. The gene calls are TRBV7-2 and TRBJ2-3, with a tentative D call TRBD1 (5 bases). Trimming removed 1 base at V and 0 bases at J, with 14 bases between. This CDR3 is 17 amino acids long. CDR1 SGHTA and CDR2 FQGNSA come from the germline V gene. CDR3 protein: CASSLGSARVSTDTQYF. Written as DNA, the CDR3 is TGTGCCAGCAGCTTAGGATCTGCCAGGGTCAGCACAGATACGCAGTATTTT.

This chain joins TRBV5-1 and TRBJ1-6; a possible D gene is TRBD1 (5 bases). Germline V gene sequence: CDR1 SGHRS, CDR2 YFSETQ. CDR3 length equals 17 residues. V lost 1 base to trimming and J lost 0 bases, with 11 bases between them. The CDR3 loop is CASSLWGVGSYNSPLHF. Written as DNA, the CDR3 is TGCGCCAGCAGCTTGTGGGGCGTGGGCTCCTATAATTCACCCCTCCACTTT.

The table lists this clonotype with a few counts. The J gene is TRBJ1-1, the V gene TRBV4-1, with D possibly matching TRBD1 (6 bases). Germline V CDR1 and CDR2: MGHRA, YSYEKL. This CDR3 has 13 residues. The V and J ends lost 3 bases and 3 bases respectively, with 8 bases between them. For the CDR3, the DNA is TGCGCCAGCAGCCAGGGGGGGCACACTGAAGCTTTCTTT. Encoded protein: CASSQGGHTEAFF.

A few counts support this clonotype. This sequence joins TRBV19 and TRBJ1-5; no clear D gene. This CDR3 comprises 16 residues. The V end lost 1 base, the J end lost 4 bases, and 14 bases lay between the germline ends. Germline lookup yields CDR1 LNHDA and CDR2 SQIVND (reference sequence). The CDR3 sequence: CASSIAGRHLNQPQHF. The CDR3 region has the DNA TGTGCCAGTAGTATAGCGGGAAGGCACCTAAATCAGCCCCAGCATTTT.

This clonotype was observed many times. V usage is TRBV12-3 or TRBV12-4 and J usage is TRBJ2-1, with 7 bases fitting TRBD2. The CDR3 extends over 12 amino acids. Trimming at V came to 6 bases and at J to 9 bases, leaving 5 bases not matched to a gene. CDR3 bases: TGTGCCAGCAGCCCGGGAGGTAGTGAGCAGTTCTTC. Amino acids: CASSPGGSEQFF.

The gene calls are TRBV12-3 or TRBV12-4 and TRBJ2-1; 10 bases agree with TRBD2. This CDR3 spans 15 amino acids. With V trimmed by 10 bases and J by 5 bases, 11 bases remained unmatched. The CDR3 DNA reads as TGTGCCACCTCTTTTCTAGCGGGGGAACACAATGAGCAGTTCTTC. Its protein product is CATSFLAGEHNEQFF.

This clonotype was detected only a few times. The chain couples TRBV7-9 to TRBJ2-3; no definite D call. Germline assignment: CDR1 SEHNR and CDR2 FQNEAQ (reference sequence). The CDR3 is made up of 13 amino acids. V shed 1 base and J shed 8 bases, with 10 bases lying between them. The CDR3 DNA follows: TGTGCCAGCAGCTTAGACCCTGTAGCTACGCAGTATTTT. It specifies CASSLDPVATQYF.

This chain connects TRBV4-1 to TRBJ2-1; 12 bases map to TRBD2. CDR3 length equals 18 residues. V was clipped by 0 bases and J by 3 bases; unmatched bases: 6. In germline, CDR1 is MGHRA, CDR2 YSYEKL. In DNA, the CDR3 is TGCGCCAGCAGCCAAGACCTAGCGGGGGGGCTGGGCTACAATGAGCAGTTCTTC. Residues: CASSQDLAGGLGYNEQFF.

The chain couples TRBV5-5 to TRBJ2-3; TRBD1 matches 8 bases. Germline V gives CDR1 SGHKS, CDR2 YYEKEE (reference sequence). The CDR3 has 15 amino acids. V lost 4 bases to trimming and J lost 5 bases; unmatched junction nucleotides: 9. Here the CDR3 DNA reads TGTGCCAGCAGCGTGGACAGGGCTGTTAGAGATACGCAGTATTTT. Translated: CASSVDRAVRDTQYF.

The genes are TRBV29-1 and TRBJ1-1; D is unresolved. CDR3 length: 12 residues. The V and J ends lost 4 bases and 5 bases respectively, with 11 bases between them. Germline values: CDR1 SQVTM, CDR2 ANQGSEA. The CDR3 sequence: CSVVWLSTEAFF. CDR3 coding DNA: TGCAGCGTTGTTTGGTTGAGTACTGAAGCTTTCTTT. The full variable domain, completed using reference TRBV29-1 and TRBJ1-1, is SAVISQKPSRDICQRGTSLTIQCQVDSQVTMMFWYRQQPGQSLTLIATANQGSEATYESGFVIDKFPISRPNLTFSTLTVSNMSPEDSSIYLCSVVWLSTEAFFGQGTRLTVV.

This clonotype has a handful of counts. CDR3 DNA sequence: TGTGCCAGCAGCCCAGCCCCATGGACTGAAGCTTTCTTT. Amino acid sequence: CASSPAPWTEAFF. V usage is TRBV13 and J usage is TRBJ1-1; D remains unclear. This CDR3 contains 13 residues. The V gene's germline CDR1 is PRHDT and CDR2 FYEKMQ (reference sequence). Between the trimmed V and J ends, which lost 5 bases and 5 bases, there was a span of 12 bases.

This rearrangement joins TRBV24-1 to TRBJ2-2; D might be TRBD1 (6 bases). Germline V lookup: CDR1 KGHDR, CDR2 SFDVKD. The V gene lost 5 bases and the J gene lost 6 bases, with 12 bases spanning the gap. This CDR3 contains 14 residues. The CDR3 sequence is CATSAGEVAGELFF. CDR3 in DNA: TGTGCCACCAGTGCAGGGGAAGTTGCCGGGGAGCTGTTTTTT.

The sample holds a few counts of this clonotype. For the CDR3, the DNA is TGTGCCAGCAGTTTAGGGCCGATCTACGAGCAGTACGTC. Translated, it gives CASSLGPIYEQYV. The chain couples TRBV27 to TRBJ2-7; D remains ambiguous. This CDR3 is 13 amino acids long. Trimming cost V 2 bases and J 3 bases, with 8 bases left between them. Germline V gene data show CDR1 as MNHEY and CDR2 as SMNVEV (reference sequence).

The chain couples TRBV7-9 to TRBJ2-3; maybe TRBD2 (5 bases). Trimming stripped 5 bases from V and 4 bases from J, with 10 bases between. Germline CDR1 is SEHNR and CDR2 is FQNEAQ (reference sequence). The CDR3 runs 13 residues. The CDR3: CASSDWEPDTQYF. The CDR3 DNA follows: TGTGCCAGCAGCGACTGGGAGCCAGATACGCAGTATTTT.